This T cell receptor beta chain stems from a study of early T cells in non-severe SARS-CoV-2 infection. The overall study: Unpaired chains resulted from sequencing bulk RNA of unsorted whole blood.

The study, taken as a whole, reports: Missing private and CD4 specificities, VDJdb matching favored anti-spike CD8 responses.

Per germline, CDR1 MNHEY and CDR2 SVGEGT. There are 14 residues in the CDR3. Trimming pared 6 bases from V and 1 base from J, leaving 12 bases between. Remarks on this clonotype: Its antigen is still unknown.

As part of library construction, unique molecular identifiers were attached to individual cDNA molecules. TCRdb re-called the 5' RACE reads with MiXCR, one entry per CDR3 protein. The data hold approximately 79,000 distinct CDR3 sequences, with roughly 13% observed a single time. This receptor was identified in an adult who was a healthcare worker with PCR-confirmed SARS-CoV-2 infection or an uninfected control (not recorded which). The sequenced sample consisted of whole blood. The chain recombines TRBV6-2 or TRBV6-3 with TRBJ1-1; the D gene is possibly TRBD1 (5 bases). CDR3 protein: CASSQGVWNTEAFF. CDR3 nucleotides: TGTGCCAGCAGCCAGGGAGTTTGGAACACTGAAGCTTTCTTT.